This T cell receptor (beta chain) emerged from a study of blood T cell repertoires in COVID-19. The overall study: In each case, the material was cDNA or gDNA derived from T cells, B-cell-depleted T cells, or PBMCs.

Authors' methods: Reference gene primer amplification in the assay estimated nucleated cell counts. Repertoires were generated with immunoSEQ multiplex PCR, while TCRdb's copy carries only in-frame clones and drops some. The V and J calls and the clone size are those of that table, but D and trimming were determined from the DNA. The sample lists about 80,000 clones; around 88% were seen once. Trimming shortened V by 0 bases and J by 3 bases, and 12 bases separated the two germline ends. CDR3 length: 16 residues. Germline V lookup: CDR1 LGHNA, CDR2 YSLEER. V usage is TRBV4-3 and J usage is TRBJ1-3, with D hard to call. The material sequenced was peripheral blood. The sequence was obtained from a man older than 75 with active or convalescent COVID-19. The CDR3 nucleotides are TGCGCCAGCAGCCAAGATGCGGATCCGCATGGAAACACCATATATTTT. It codes for CASSQDADPHGNTIYF.